This TCR beta chain was obtained from a study of identifying expanded T cells in peripheral blood. No infections or other immune events were documented during collection. Study-level results: Variance in clone template counts between approximately two-week samples significantly increased with total template count across all healthy donors. Over about two and four weeks, about 17 and 20 clones changed, versus 1.2 between replicates.

The germline CDR1 and CDR2 sequences are KGHSH and LQKENI. CDR3 length: 16 amino acids. Trimming removed 4 bases from V and 0 bases from J; junction bases left unmatched: 6. Profiling relied on immunoSEQ multiplex PCR, and the TCRdb table lists in-frame clones only, not all of them. The sample carries tens of thousands of clones, 89% recorded once. Points on this clone: Its antigen remains unknown.

This TCR was recovered from a person aged 18 to 70 in good health. The V call is TRBV18, the J call TRBJ1-2; 9 bases align to TRBD1. Sequenced material: blood. DNA of the CDR3: TGTGCCAGCTCACGAACCGGGACAGGGTCTAACTATGGCTACACCTTC. This translates into CASSRTGTGSNYGYTF. Full variable domain (rest looked up from reference TRBV18 and TRBJ1-2): NAGVMQNPRHLVRRRGQEARLRCSPMKGHSHVYWYRQLPEEGLKFMVYLQKENIIDESGMPKERFSAEFPKEGPSILRIQQVVRGDSAAYFCASSRTGTGSNYGYTFGSGTRLTVV.